This T cell receptor beta chain originates from a study of cytomegalovirus exposure and HLA in healthy donors. Overall study findings and caveats: Presence/absence analysis assumed near-uniform sequencing depth across donors.

Concerning this clone itself: No antigen is known for it.

Deletions cut 3 bases from V and 8 bases from J, with 9 bases between. This CDR3 is 12 amino acids long. CDR1 and CDR2 from the germline V gene are SGDLS and YYNGEE. The PCR employed 60 Vbeta primers together with 13 Jbeta primers. Repertoires were generated with immunoSEQ multiplex PCR, while TCRdb's copy carries only in-frame clones and drops some. Its table lists about 51,000 clones. Nominal health characterized the donors when sampled, though unrecorded immune exposures were likely. The V gene is TRBV9, the J gene TRBJ2-1, with TRBD2 as a possible D gene (5 bases). The specimen sequenced was PBMCs. This TCR was recovered from a female donor in good health and CMV-seronegative. CDR3 region: CASSALADEQFF. The CDR3 nucleotides read TGTGCCAGCAGCGCGCTAGCAGATGAGCAGTTCTTC.